Listed here is a single T cell receptor beta chain. In this sample, this clonotype turned up a few times. Its target antigen remains unknown. No qualities accompany the bases; no much larger clone lies one base away. The CDR3 measures 13 amino acids from cysteine to phenylalanine. Only the CDR3 region is kept as DNA, spanning 39 bases read in frame from base 1. CDR1 and CDR2 are drawn from the germline V gene: MNHEY, SVGEGT. This sample was taken from a study of T-cell reconstitution after alpha-beta-depleted transplantation in children (dated by TCRdb to the mid-2010s). Regarding the complete study: Using TCR repertoire profiling, the study quantitatively followed how T-cell immune reconstitution unfolded in children after TCRalphabeta/CD19-depleted allogeneic hematopoietic cell transplantation. Study-wide findings and limitations: The apparently early alphabetaT-cell count recovery about two months after transplant was reportedly dependent on only several hundred rapidly expanded clones derived from non-depleted graft cells. Hyperexpanded clone frequencies declined over subsequent months; after one year, T-cell counts and TCRbeta diversity were mostly attributed to newly produced T cells. The high TCRbeta diversity at day 60 in some patients was ascribed to recipient T cells and intrathymic progenitors that had survived conditioning.

The protocol used for the library was PCR. The sequencing machine was an Illumina HiSeq 2500. To normalize quantification of the TCRbeta repertoire, the TCR libraries were built with molecular barcoding that relied on unique molecular identifiers. TCRdb reanalyzed the raw reads on its own, using fastp at Q25 for trimming and MiXCR for clone calling, and kept in-frame beta chains. When rows share a CDR3 protein, they turn into one entry using the most common DNA and genes. The sample table lists around 490,000 distinct CDR3 sequences, around 10% of them with a count of one. The ten top clones hold around 15% of the sample. Reading the label with the study, this specimen's treatment or condition is: allogeneic hematopoietic cell transplantation with graft depleted of TCRalphabeta T cells and CD19 B cells. Transplant recipients were children who received TCRalphabeta/CD19-depleted allogeneic hematopoietic cell grafts.

The chain is made from TRBV6-2 or TRBV6-3 and TRBJ2-1, and possibly TRBD2, on 6 matching bases. This clonotype was obtained from a female patient aged 2-9 years who had a stem cell transplant for aplastic anemia, so the T cells may come from the graft donor. Sequencing used PBMCs, mostly from graft donor cells, obtained 180 days after TCRalphabeta/CD19-depleted stem cell transplant. This receptor carries the CDR3 CAGGGFSYNEQFF. At the DNA level, the sequence is TGTGCGGGAGGCGGTTTCTCCTACAATGAGCAGTTCTTC.